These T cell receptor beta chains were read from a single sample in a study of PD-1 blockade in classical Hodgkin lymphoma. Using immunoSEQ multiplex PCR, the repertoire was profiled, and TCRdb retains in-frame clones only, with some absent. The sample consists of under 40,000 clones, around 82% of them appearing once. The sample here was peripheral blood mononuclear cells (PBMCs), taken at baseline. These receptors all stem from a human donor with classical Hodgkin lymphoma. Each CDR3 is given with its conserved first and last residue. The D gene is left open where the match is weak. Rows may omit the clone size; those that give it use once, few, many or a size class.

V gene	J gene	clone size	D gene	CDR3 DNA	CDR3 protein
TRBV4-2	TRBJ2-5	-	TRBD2	TGTGCCAGCAGCCAAGGGGTCCGGCGGGGGAGCCAAGAGACCCAGTACTTC	CASSQGVRRGSQETQYF
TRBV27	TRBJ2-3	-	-	TGTGCCAGCAGCTTCGGCATTTCCACAGATACGCAGTATTTT	CASSFGISTDTQYF
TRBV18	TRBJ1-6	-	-	TGTGCCAGCTCACCACGATTCAATTGGGCGCAAGGCAATAATTCACCCCTCCACTTT	CASSPRFNWAQGNNSPLHF
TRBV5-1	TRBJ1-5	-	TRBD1	TGCGCCAGCAGCCCCGAAACAGGGGTCGGTCAGCCCCAGCATTTT	CASSPETGVGQPQHF
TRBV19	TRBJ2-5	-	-	TGTGCCAGTAGTATAGGAGGGGAGACCCAGTACTTC	CASSIGGETQYF
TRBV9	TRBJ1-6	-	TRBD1	TGTGCCAGCAGCGAACAGGGGGCCTACGGGGCCCTCCACTTT	CASSEQGAYGALHF
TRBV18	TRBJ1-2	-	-	TGTGCCAGCTCGAGAATCGGACAGCTCTACACCTTC	CASSRIGQLYTF
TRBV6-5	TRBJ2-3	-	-	TGTGCCAGCAGTTACTCGATTGGGGGCACAGATACGCAGTATTTT	CASSYSIGGTDTQYF
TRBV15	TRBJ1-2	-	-	TGTGCCACCAGCAGACCCAGCAGGGGCAAGGGCTACACCTTC	CATSRPSRGKGYTF
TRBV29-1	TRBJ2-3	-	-	TGCAGCGTTGGGGGGGCCAGGGGCGGTACAGATACGCAGTATTTT	CSVGGARGGTDTQYF
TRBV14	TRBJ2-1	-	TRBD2	TGTGCCAGCAGCCAAGATTGGTTAGCGGGGGGGCTCATCAATGAGCAGTTCTTC	CASSQDWLAGGLINEQFF
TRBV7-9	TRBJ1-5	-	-	TGTGCCAGCGCCTCGGCCGGGGGCTGGAATCAGCCCCAGCATTTT	CASASAGGWNQPQHF
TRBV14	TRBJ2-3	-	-	TGTGCCAGCAGCCTTTTGGCGGATACGCAGTATTTT	CASSLLADTQYF
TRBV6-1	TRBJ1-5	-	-	TGTGCCAGCAGAAGACAGGACGATCAGCCCCAGCATTTT	CASRRQDDQPQHF
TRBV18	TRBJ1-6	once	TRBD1	TGTGCCAGCTCACCACCCTCCTTCGGGACAGGGGAATCACCCCTCCACTTT	CASSPPSFGTGESPLHF
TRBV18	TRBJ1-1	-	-	TGTGCCAGCTCACCACTGGGGACGTCCACTGAAGCTTTCTTT	CASSPLGTSTEAFF
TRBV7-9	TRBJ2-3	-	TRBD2	TGTGCCAGCAGCATTGGGAGTAGCGGGGGCACAGATACGCAGTATTTT	CASSIGSSGGTDTQYF
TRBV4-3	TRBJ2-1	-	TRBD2	TGCGCCAGCAGCCAAGGGCTAGCGGGGGGGCGGGTGGACAATGAGCAGTTCTTC	CASSQGLAGGRVDNEQFF
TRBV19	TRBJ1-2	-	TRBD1	TGTGCTACTGGACAGGGTATACGTTATGGCTACACCTTC	CATGQGIRYGYTF
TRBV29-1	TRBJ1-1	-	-	TGCAGCGTCCCGGGCCCGGGGAGTCGAGCTTTCTTT	CSVPGPGSRAFF
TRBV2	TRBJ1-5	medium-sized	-	TGTGCCAGCAGTGGAGTCCAGGGAGATCAGCCCCAGCATTTT	CASSGVQGDQPQHF
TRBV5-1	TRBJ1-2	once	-	TGCGCCAGCAGCTTGGGTTGGGGTTCGGTGTACACCTTC	CASSLGWGSVYTF
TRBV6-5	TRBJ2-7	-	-	TGTGCCAGCAGTTACTCTGGGGCTACCTACGAGCAGTACTTC	CASSYSGATYEQYF
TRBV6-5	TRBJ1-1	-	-	TGTGCCAGCAGTTACTCGGTGGAGACCACTGAAGCTTTCTTT	CASSYSVETTEAFF
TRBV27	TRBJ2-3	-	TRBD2	TGTGCCAGCAGTACGGGACTAGCTAACACAGATACGCAGTATTTT	CASSTGLANTDTQYF
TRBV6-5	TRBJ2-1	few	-	TGTGCCACCAAGTTCGGTACGCTCTACAATGAGCAGTTCTTC	CATKFGTLYNEQFF
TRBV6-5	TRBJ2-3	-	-	TGTGCCAGCAGGAATAGCGCCGATACGCAGTATTTT	CASRNSADTQYF
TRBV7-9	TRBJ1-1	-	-	TGTGCCAGCGACCTCGGGTATGTGAACACTGAAGCTTTCTTT	CASDLGYVNTEAFF
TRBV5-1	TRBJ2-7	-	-	TGCGCCAGCAGCTATCAAGGAAGCTCCTACGAGCAGTACTTC	CASSYQGSSYEQYF
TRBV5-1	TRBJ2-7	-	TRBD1	TGCGCCAGCAGCTTGGGGCAGGGGGATGCGTCGCAGTACTTC	CASSLGQGDASQYF
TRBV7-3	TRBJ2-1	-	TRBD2	TGTGCCAGCGGACCGCGACTAGCGGGGGGCGGAGATGAGCAGTTCTTC	CASGPRLAGGGDEQFF
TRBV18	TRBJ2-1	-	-	TGTGCCAGCTCACGGCCAAATCAGGACAATGAGCAGTTCTTC	CASSRPNQDNEQFF
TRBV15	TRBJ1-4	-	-	TGTGCCACCAGCAGAGTCAGGGCAGAAAAACTGTTTTTT	CATSRVRAEKLFF
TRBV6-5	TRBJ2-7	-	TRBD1	TGTGCCAGCAGTTACGCACAGGGGACCTCCTACGAGCAGTACTTC	CASSYAQGTSYEQYF
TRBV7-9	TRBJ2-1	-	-	TGTGCCAGCAGTTCGACGGTGGCTAGCTACAATGAGCAGTTCTTC	CASSSTVASYNEQFF